This TCR beta chain was recovered during a study of blood T cell repertoires in COVID-19. Trimming removed 5 bases from V and 6 bases from J; junction bases left unmatched: 4. Germline V gives CDR1 MRHNA, CDR2 SNTAGT. The CDR3 totals 14 residues. Authors' methods: Reference gene primer amplification gave nucleated cell count estimates. The assay was immunoSEQ multiplex PCR, and TCRdb's table has in-frame clones only and misses some. V and J calls and clone size are those listed in that table; D and trimming were worked out from the DNA. The data hold fewer than 120,000 clones, with over 60% observed a single time. This clone occurred once.

Sequencing used peripheral blood. This receptor was taken from a woman aged 80 or over with active or convalescent COVID-19. V and J are TRBV6-4 and TRBJ1-6, with TRBD1 matching over 7 bases. In DNA, the CDR3 is TGTGCCAGCAGTCCGGGACAGACTAATTCACCCCTCCACTTT. Protein: CASSPGQTNSPLHF.